This TCR beta chain was captured in a study of T cells expressing NK-cell markers. For the study at large: Within the sequenced cohort of eight donors, seven exhibited HCMV seropositivity and one was seronegative.

TCRdb re-called the 5' RACE reads and catalogs CDR3 proteins one per entry, DNA excluded. In total, the table holds some 410,000 distinct CDR3 sequences. The CDR3 runs to 14 residues. This clonotype was sampled from a woman aged 18 to 75 in good health. V is TRBV12-3 or TRBV12-4 and J is TRBJ2-7; TCRdb lists TRBD1, though no DNA is available to test this call. The sample taken for sequencing was blood T cells: a sorted CD56 or NKG2C T cell subset, CD4+ or CD8+ T cells, or bulk PBMC T cells (not recorded which). CDR3 sequence: CASSSDSWVYEQYF.